The sequence of this TCR beta chain was determined in a study of neoadjuvant anti-PD-1 for oral cavity cancer. Turning to the study itself: Patients without progression got a fourth dose around day 43.

Profiled with immunoSEQ multiplex PCR; TCRdb holds only in-frame clones, not every one. Seen here are 55,000 to 75,000 clones, approximately 87% observed once, and the top ten hold around 2.7%. The time point was: after neoadjuvant nivolumab, at surgical resection. The sample holds one count of this clone. This CDR3 contains 16 residues. V dropped 0 bases and J dropped 1 base, with 10 bases sitting between them. Per germline, CDR1 MDHEN and CDR2 SYDVKM. The receptor was derived from a person between 35 and 79 years old with oral cavity squamous cell carcinoma. The genes are TRBV28 and TRBJ1-5; D ambiguous. Specimen: PBMCs, collected after nivolumab (anti-PD-1) treatment. This chain's CDR3 is CASSLWRRSSNQPQHF. The CDR3 DNA is TGTGCCAGCAGTTTATGGAGGCGGAGCAGCAATCAGCCCCAGCATTTT.